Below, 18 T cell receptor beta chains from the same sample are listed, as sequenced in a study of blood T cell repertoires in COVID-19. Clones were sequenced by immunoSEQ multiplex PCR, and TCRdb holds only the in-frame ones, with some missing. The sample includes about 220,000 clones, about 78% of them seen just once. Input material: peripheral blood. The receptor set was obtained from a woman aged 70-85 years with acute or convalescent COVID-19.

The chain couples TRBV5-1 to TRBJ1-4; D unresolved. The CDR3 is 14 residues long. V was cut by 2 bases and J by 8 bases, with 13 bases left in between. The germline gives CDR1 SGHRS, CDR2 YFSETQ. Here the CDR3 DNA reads TGCGCCAGCAGCTTAGGGTTTAGCGGCGAAAAACTGTTTTTT. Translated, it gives CASSLGFSGEKLFF.

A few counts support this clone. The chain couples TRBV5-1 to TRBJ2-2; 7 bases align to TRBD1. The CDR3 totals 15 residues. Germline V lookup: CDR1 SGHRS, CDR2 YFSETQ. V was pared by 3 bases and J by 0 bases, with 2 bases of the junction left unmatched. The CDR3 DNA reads TGCGCCAGCAGCTCTCAGGGGGCGAACACCGGGGAGCTGTTTTTT. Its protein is CASSSQGANTGELFF.

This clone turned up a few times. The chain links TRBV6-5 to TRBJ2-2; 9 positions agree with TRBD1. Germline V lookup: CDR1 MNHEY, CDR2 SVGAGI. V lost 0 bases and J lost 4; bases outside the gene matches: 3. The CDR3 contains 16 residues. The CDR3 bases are TGTGCCAGCAGTTACTCCCCGACAGGGGGCACCGGGGAGCTGTTTTTT. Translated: CASSYSPTGGTGELFF.

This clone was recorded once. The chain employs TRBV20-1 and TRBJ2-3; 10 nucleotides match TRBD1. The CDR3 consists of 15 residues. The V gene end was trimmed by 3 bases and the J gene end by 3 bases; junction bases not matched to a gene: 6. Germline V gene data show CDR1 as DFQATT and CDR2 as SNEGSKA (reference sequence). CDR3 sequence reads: CSASAGQGVTDTQYF. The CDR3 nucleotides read TGCAGTGCTAGTGCTGGACAGGGGGTTACAGATACGCAGTATTTT.

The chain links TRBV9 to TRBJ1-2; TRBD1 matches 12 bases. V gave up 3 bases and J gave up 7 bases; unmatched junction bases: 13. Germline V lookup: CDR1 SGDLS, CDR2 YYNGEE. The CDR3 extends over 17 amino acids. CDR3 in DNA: TGTGCCAGCAGCGCAGTAAGCGCCGGGACAGGGGGCTCTGGCTACACCTTC. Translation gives CASSAVSAGTGGSGYTF. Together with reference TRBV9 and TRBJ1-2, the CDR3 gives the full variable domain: DSGVTQTPKHLITATGQRVTLRCSPRSGDLSVYWYQQSLDQGLQFLIQYYNGEERAKGNILERFSAQQFPDLHSELNLSSLELGDSALYFCASSAVSAGTGGSGYTFGSGTRLTVV.

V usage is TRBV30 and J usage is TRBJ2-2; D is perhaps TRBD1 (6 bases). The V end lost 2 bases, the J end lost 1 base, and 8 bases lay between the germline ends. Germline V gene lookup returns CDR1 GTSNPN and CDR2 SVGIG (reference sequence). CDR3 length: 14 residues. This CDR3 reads CAWSRGGNTGELFF. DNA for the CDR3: TGTGCCTGGAGTAGAGGGGGGAACACCGGGGAGCTGTTTTTT.

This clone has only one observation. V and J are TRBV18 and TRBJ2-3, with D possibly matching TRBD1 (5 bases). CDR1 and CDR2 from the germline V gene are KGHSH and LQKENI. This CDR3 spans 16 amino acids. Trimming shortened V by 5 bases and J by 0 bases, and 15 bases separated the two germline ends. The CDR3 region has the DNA TGTGCCAGCTCAGCTCTAGTGGGGCTTAGCACAGATACGCAGTATTTT. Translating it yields CASSALVGLSTDTQYF.

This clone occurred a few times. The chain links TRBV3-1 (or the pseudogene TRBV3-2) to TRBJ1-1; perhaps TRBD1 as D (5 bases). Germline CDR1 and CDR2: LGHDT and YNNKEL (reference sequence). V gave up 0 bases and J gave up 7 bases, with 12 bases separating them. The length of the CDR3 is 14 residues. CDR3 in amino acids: CASSQDKRQLEAFF. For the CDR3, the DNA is TGTGCCAGCAGCCAAGATAAAAGACAGCTTGAAGCTTTCTTT.

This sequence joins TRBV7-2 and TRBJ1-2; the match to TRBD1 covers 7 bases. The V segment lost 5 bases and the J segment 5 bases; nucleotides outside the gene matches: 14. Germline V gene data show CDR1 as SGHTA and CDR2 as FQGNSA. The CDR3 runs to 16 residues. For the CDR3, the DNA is TGTGCCAGCAGCCCCGGCGGCGGGACAGTCCTTTATGGCTACACCTTC. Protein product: CASSPGGGTVLYGYTF.

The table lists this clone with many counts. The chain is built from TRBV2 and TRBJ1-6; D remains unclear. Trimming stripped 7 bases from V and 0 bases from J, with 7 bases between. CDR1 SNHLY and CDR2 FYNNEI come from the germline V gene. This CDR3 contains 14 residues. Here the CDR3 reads CASIRGSYNSPLHF. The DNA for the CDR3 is TGTGCCAGCATACGGGGCTCCTATAATTCACCCCTCCACTTT.

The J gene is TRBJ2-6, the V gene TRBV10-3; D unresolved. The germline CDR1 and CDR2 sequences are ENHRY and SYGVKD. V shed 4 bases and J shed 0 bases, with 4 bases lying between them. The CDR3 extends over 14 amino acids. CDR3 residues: CAISGSSGANVLTF. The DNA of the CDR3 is TGTGCCATCAGTGGGAGCTCTGGGGCCAACGTCCTGACTTTC.

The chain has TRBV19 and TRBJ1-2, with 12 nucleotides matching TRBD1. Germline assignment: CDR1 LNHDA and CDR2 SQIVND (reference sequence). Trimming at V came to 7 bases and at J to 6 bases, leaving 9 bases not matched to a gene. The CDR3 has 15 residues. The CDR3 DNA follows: TGTGCCAGTACCACGGGACAGGGGGCTTTGGATGGCTACACCTTC. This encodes CASTTGQGALDGYTF.

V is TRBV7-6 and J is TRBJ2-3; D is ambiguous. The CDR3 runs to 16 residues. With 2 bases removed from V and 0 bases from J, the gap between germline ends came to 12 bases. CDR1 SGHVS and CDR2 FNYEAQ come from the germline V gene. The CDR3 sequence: CASSLSLSSSTDTQYF. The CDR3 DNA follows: TGTGCCAGCAGCTTATCCCTCTCTTCTAGCACAGATACGCAGTATTTT.

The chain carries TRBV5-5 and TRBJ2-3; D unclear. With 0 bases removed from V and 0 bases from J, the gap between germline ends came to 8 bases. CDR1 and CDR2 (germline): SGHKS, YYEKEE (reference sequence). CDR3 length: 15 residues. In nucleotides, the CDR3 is TGTGCCAGCAGCTTGGTGGTCGGGAGCACAGATACGCAGTATTTT. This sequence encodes CASSLVVGSTDTQYF.

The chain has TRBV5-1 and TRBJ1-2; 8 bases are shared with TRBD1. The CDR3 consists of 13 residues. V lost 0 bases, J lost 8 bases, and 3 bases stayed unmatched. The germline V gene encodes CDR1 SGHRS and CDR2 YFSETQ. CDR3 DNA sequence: TGCGCCAGCAGCTTGGTGGGACAGGAGGGCTACACCTTC. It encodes CASSLVGQEGYTF.

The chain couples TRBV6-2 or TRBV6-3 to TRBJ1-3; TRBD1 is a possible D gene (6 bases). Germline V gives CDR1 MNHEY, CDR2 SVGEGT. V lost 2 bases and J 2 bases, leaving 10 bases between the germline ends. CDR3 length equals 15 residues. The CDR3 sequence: CASSYPQGTGNTIYF. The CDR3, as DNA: TGTGCCAGCAGTTACCCTCAGGGGACTGGAAACACCATATATTTT.

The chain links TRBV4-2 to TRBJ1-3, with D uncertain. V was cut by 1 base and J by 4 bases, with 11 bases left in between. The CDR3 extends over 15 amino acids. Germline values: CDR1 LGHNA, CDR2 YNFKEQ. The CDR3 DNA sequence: TGTGCCAGCAGCCAAGGCCTTGAGTGGGGAAACACCATATATTTT. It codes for CASSQGLEWGNTIYF.

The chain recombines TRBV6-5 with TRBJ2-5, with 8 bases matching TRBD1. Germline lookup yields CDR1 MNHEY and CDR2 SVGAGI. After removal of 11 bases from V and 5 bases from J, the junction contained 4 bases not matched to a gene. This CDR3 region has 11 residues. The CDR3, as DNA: TGTGCCTGTAGGACAGGGGAGACCCAGTACTTC. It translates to CACRTGETQYF.